These 2 T cell receptor beta chains originate from one sample sequenced in a study of shared T cell receptors in the human thymus. Measured with immunoSEQ multiplex PCR; TCRdb has only the in-frame clones, and not every one. The sample has more than 550,000 clones; approximately 85% are singletons. The sample also formed part of further work on human thymus T cells.

The sample comprised thymocytes. Every receptor here comes from a girl under three years old with a congenital heart defect.

This chain links TRBV6-5 with TRBJ1-4; 9 nucleotides align to TRBD1. This CDR3 spans 14 amino acids. With 8 bases clipped from V and 5 bases from J, the junction kept 6 bases outside the gene matches. Germline values: CDR1 MNHEY, CDR2 SVGAGI. The CDR3 here is CASRRTGENEKLFF. DNA for the CDR3: TGTGCCAGCCGACGGACAGGGGAGAATGAAAAACTGTTTTTT.

This sequence joins TRBV5-4 and TRBJ1-2; 12 bases map to TRBD1. Germline trimming cut 0 bases from V and 7 bases from J; bases unmatched to any gene: 7. There are 16 residues in the CDR3. Germline CDR1 reads SGHNT; CDR2 reads YYREEE (reference sequence). CDR3 protein: CASSLDTGTGGVGYTF. The CDR3 DNA reads as TGTGCCAGCAGCTTGGACACCGGGACAGGGGGCGTTGGCTACACCTTC.